The 23 T cell receptor beta chains listed next were all sequenced from one sample in a study of blood T cell repertoires in COVID-19. Sequencing was performed with immunoSEQ multiplex PCR; in TCRdb, only in-frame clones are kept and a portion is missing. Of approximately 490,000 clones in the sample, roughly nine tenths were seen once. What was sequenced was PBMCs or T cells enriched from blood (not recorded which). The receptors were sampled from a woman in her sixties who had recovered from COVID-19.

Worth noting for this clone: Other DNA sequences in this specimen translate into the identical CDR3. This chain uses TRBV12-3 or TRBV12-4 with TRBJ1-1, with 8 positions matching TRBD1. The CDR3 contains 13 residues. With V trimmed by 8 bases and J by 0 bases, 2 bases remained unmatched. The DNA of the CDR3 is TGTGCCAGCCGACAGGGGTTGAACACTGAAGCTTTCTTT. This gives the protein CASRQGLNTEAFF.

V and J are TRBV4-1 and TRBJ1-2; D is possibly TRBD1 (5 bases). Germline CDR1 and CDR2: MGHRA and YSYEKL. The CDR3 totals 16 residues. Trimming left V 0 bases short and J 8 bases short, with 19 bases between. Here the CDR3 DNA reads TGCGCCAGCAGCCAAGAAATTCGGGGGGGGACGGGAGGCTACACCTTC. This gives the protein CASSQEIRGGTGGYTF.

The chain joins TRBV18 to TRBJ2-2; TRBD1 matches 7 bases. Per the germline V gene, CDR1 is KGHSH and CDR2 is LQKENI. CDR3 length: 16 residues. After removal of 3 bases from V and 0 bases from J, the junction contained 4 bases not matched to a gene. CDR3 residues: CASSPRQGSNTGELFF. DNA of the CDR3: TGTGCCAGCTCACCGAGACAGGGTTCGAACACCGGGGAGCTGTTTTTT.

The chain joins TRBV5-6 to TRBJ1-1; 9 bases agree with TRBD1. Germline loops: CDR1 SGHDT, CDR2 YYEEEE. This CDR3 is built from 12 residues. With V trimmed by 4 bases and J by 13 bases, 8 bases remained unmatched. In nucleotides, the CDR3 is TGTGCCAGCAGCCGGGGACAGGGAATATATTTCTTT. Protein: CASSRGQGIYFF.

The chain links TRBV29-1 to TRBJ2-2; TRBD2 is a possible D gene (5 bases). The CDR3 runs 14 residues. Trimming stripped 7 bases from V and 6 bases from J, with 18 bases between. Germline loops: CDR1 SQVTM, CDR2 ANQGSEA. CDR3 protein: CSARLSGIPGELFF. The CDR3 bases are TGCAGCGCCCGCTTGTCGGGAATCCCCGGGGAGCTGTTTTTT.

The J gene is TRBJ2-1, the V gene TRBV27; 11 positions agree with TRBD2. The CDR3 length is 17 residues. Germline CDR1 reads MNHEY; CDR2 reads SMNVEV (reference sequence). J was trimmed by 8 bases and V by 1 base; bases with no gene match: 10. As DNA, the CDR3 is TGTGCCAGCAGTTTATTCCCATATAGCGGGGGGGCCGATGAGCAGTTCTTC. This sequence encodes CASSLFPYSGGADEQFF.

V is TRBV4-1 and J is TRBJ1-1; perhaps TRBD1 as D (6 bases). Trimming took off 4 bases at V and 1 base at J, with 13 bases between the two ends. In germline, CDR1 is MGHRA, CDR2 YSYEKL. This CDR3 has 15 amino acids. CDR3 sequence: CASSPRGAENTEAFF. CDR3 nucleotide sequence: TGCGCCAGCAGCCCGCGGGGGGCCGAGAACACTGAAGCTTTCTTT.

The chain recombines TRBV3-1 (or the pseudogene TRBV3-2) with TRBJ2-5; D is unclear. The germline V and J ends were trimmed by 5 bases and 4 bases, with 11 bases remaining between them. Germline V CDR1 and CDR2: LGHDT, YNNKEL (reference sequence). This CDR3 is built from 13 residues. CDR3 DNA sequence: TGTGCCAGCAGCGACCGAGGTGGAGAGACCCAGTACTTC. Amino acids: CASSDRGGETQYF.

This chain joins TRBV5-6 and TRBJ2-2; 11 positions agree with TRBD1. This CDR3 contains 16 residues. After removal of 4 bases from V and 7 bases from J, the junction contained 9 bases not matched to a gene. CDR1 and CDR2 from the germline V gene are SGHDT and YYEEEE. The CDR3 DNA reads as TGTGCCAGCAGCCCGCGGACAGGGGGCTCGAGCGGGGAGCTGTTTTTT. It is translated as CASSPRTGGSSGELFF. The whole variable domain, remainder taken from reference TRBV5-6 and TRBJ2-2, is DAGVTQSPTHLIKTRGQQVTLRCSPKSGHDTVSWYQQALGQGPQFIFQYYEEEERQRGNFPDRFSGHQFPNYSSELNVNALLLGDSALYLCASSPRTGGSSGELFFGEGSRLTVL.

The V call is TRBV5-1, the J call TRBJ1-1, with no clear D. Trimming removed 1 base at V and 2 bases at J, with 12 bases between. Germline values: CDR1 SGHRS, CDR2 YFSETQ. This CDR3 comprises 15 residues. Here the CDR3 DNA reads TGCGCCAGCAGCTTGTCCTTAGCTGGAAACACTGAAGCTTTCTTT. This gives the protein CASSLSLAGNTEAFF. The full variable domain, completed using reference TRBV5-1 and TRBJ1-1, is KAGVTQTPRYLIKTRGQQVTLSCSPISGHRSVSWYQQTPGQGLQFLFEYFSETQRNKGNFPGRFSGRQFSNSRSEMNVSTLELGDSALYLCASSLSLAGNTEAFFGQGTRLTVV.

V gene TRBV3-1 (or the pseudogene TRBV3-2) combines with J gene TRBJ2-7; 12 bases agree with TRBD2. Germline V lookup: CDR1 LGHDT, CDR2 YNNKEL (reference sequence). Unmatched junction bases numbered 2, after V lost 6 bases and J lost 2 bases. The CDR3 is 14 amino acids. The CDR3 loop reads CASRTSGGTYEQYF. CDR3 DNA: TGTGCCAGCAGAACTAGCGGGGGGACCTACGAGCAGTACTTC.

This sequence joins TRBV18 and TRBJ2-2, with 8 bases that match TRBD2. The CDR3 contains 16 residues. Per the germline V gene, CDR1 is KGHSH and CDR2 is LQKENI. Trimming cost V 3 bases and J 1 base; bases outside gene matches: 4. CDR3 in amino acids: CASSPLSGGNTGELFF. In DNA, the CDR3 is TGTGCCAGCTCACCCCTCAGCGGGGGGAACACCGGGGAGCTGTTTTTT.

The chain has TRBV20-1 and TRBJ1-5; D gene unclear. In germline, CDR1 is DFQATT, CDR2 SNEGSKA (reference sequence). Trimming removed 3 bases from V and 4 bases from J, with 13 bases in between. The CDR3 spans 14 residues. CDR3 coding DNA: TGCAGTGCTAGTACCGCAGGAGGAAATCAGCCCCAGCATTTT. It is translated as CSASTAGGNQPQHF.

This chain uses TRBV11-3 with TRBJ1-2; D is unresolved. Trimming took 3 bases from V and 6 from J, leaving 11 bases between them. CDR1 and CDR2 (germline): SGHNT, YENEEA. The CDR3 loop spans 13 amino acids. The DNA for the CDR3 is TGTGCCAGCAGCTTGGGCGGGGTCGATGGCTACACCTTC. Protein: CASSLGGVDGYTF.

On this clone: The identical CDR3 is also encoded by other nucleotide sequences in the sample. The chain has TRBV30 and TRBJ1-6; TRBD1 is a possible D gene (5 bases). This CDR3 contains 13 residues. Trimming shortened V by 1 base and J by 6 bases, and 7 bases separated the two germline ends. The germline V gene has CDR1 GTSNPN and CDR2 SVGIG (reference sequence). CDR3 in amino acids: CAWSAQGNSPLHF. The CDR3 region has the DNA TGTGCCTGGAGTGCGCAGGGTAATTCACCCCTCCACTTT.

This clone was picked up a small number of times. The rearrangement uses TRBV20-1 and TRBJ2-2; 9 bases match TRBD1. With V trimmed by 3 bases and J by 4 bases, 3 bases remained unmatched. This CDR3 contains 14 residues. Germline loops: CDR1 DFQATT, CDR2 SNEGSKA (reference sequence). This CDR3 is CSASNRGRTGELFF. CDR3 nucleotide sequence: TGCAGTGCTAGTAACAGGGGGCGCACCGGGGAGCTGTTTTTT.

The rearrangement links TRBV19 to TRBJ1-6; unclear D gene. Trimming pared 3 bases from V and 6 bases from J, leaving 12 bases between. The CDR3 runs 15 residues. The V gene's germline CDR1 is LNHDA and CDR2 SQIVND (reference sequence). The chain's CDR3 is CASSMKPGLNSPLHF. The CDR3 nucleotides are TGTGCCAGTAGTATGAAGCCCGGACTTAATTCACCCCTCCACTTT.

The chain couples TRBV5-1 to TRBJ1-2; possibly TRBD1 for D (5 bases). In germline, CDR1 is SGHRS, CDR2 YFSETQ. This CDR3 is 15 amino acids long. V lost 0 bases to trimming and J lost 5 bases, with 14 bases between them. The CDR3 spells CASSLGTIGEYGYTF. For the CDR3, the DNA is TGCGCCAGCAGCTTGGGTACTATAGGGGAATATGGCTACACCTTC.

Only one count was recorded for this clone. The V call is TRBV5-1, the J call TRBJ1-1; TRBD1 matches 7 bases. The CDR3 totals 14 residues. V was pared by 5 bases and J by 5 bases, with 9 bases of the junction left unmatched. The V gene's germline CDR1 is SGHRS and CDR2 YFSETQ. The CDR3 nucleotides read TGCGCCAGCAGTTTAGGACAGGTCGGAACTGAAGCTTTCTTT. Translating gives CASSLGQVGTEAFF.

The V call is TRBV18, the J call TRBJ1-5, with D tentatively TRBD1 (5 bases). CDR3 length: 18 amino acids. Trimming cost V 6 bases and J 0 bases, with 21 bases left between them. CDR1 KGHSH and CDR2 LQKENI come from the germline V gene. The CDR3 DNA reads as TGTGCCAGCTCGCCCGACAGACCCAGCATCCATAGCAATCAGCCCCAGCATTTT. It specifies CASSPDRPSIHSNQPQHF.

This chain connects TRBV19 to TRBJ1-6; a possible D gene is TRBD1 (6 bases). The CDR3 loop spans 15 amino acids. V lost 0 bases, J lost 7 bases, and 10 bases lay in between. The germline gives CDR1 LNHDA, CDR2 SQIVND (reference sequence). CDR3 residues: CASSIDLTGNSPLHF. As DNA, the CDR3 is TGTGCCAGTAGTATAGATCTAACAGGGAATTCACCCCTCCACTTT.

This chain links TRBV5-1 with TRBJ1-2; 8 bases align to TRBD1. Germline lookup yields CDR1 SGHRS and CDR2 YFSETQ. This CDR3 is built from 14 residues. Germline trimming cut 5 bases from V and 4 bases from J; bases unmatched to any gene: 7. The DNA for the CDR3 is TGCGCCAGCAGGACAGGGGTTTTTGGCTATGGCTACACCTTC. This encodes CASRTGVFGYGYTF.

The chain links TRBV5-6 to TRBJ1-5, with no clear D. The V gene lost 4 bases and the J gene lost 6 bases, with 11 bases spanning the gap. The CDR3 runs 13 residues. CDR1 and CDR2 from the germline V gene are SGHDT and YYEEEE. The DNA for the CDR3 is TGTGCCAGCAGCCTCGATGGGAGTCAGCCCCAGCATTTT. Protein product: CASSLDGSQPQHF.